Shown below are 19 T cell receptor beta chains from a single sample sequenced in a study of memory CD4+ T cells and cytomegalovirus serostatus. The sort gate was single viable CD3+CD4+CD8-CD45RO+ cells for memory CD4+ T cells. Some clones are missing from TCRdb's copy, which holds only in-frame ones; the method was immunoSEQ multiplex PCR. The sample lists approximately 44,000 clones; over 65% were seen once. Sequencing was carried out using memory CD4+ T cells from blood. These receptors were taken from an adult in good health and CMV-seronegative.

This rearrangement joins TRBV5-1 to TRBJ1-1; tentatively, D is TRBD1 (5 bases). V lost 7 bases and J lost 1, with 14 bases in between. The CDR3 runs to 14 residues. Per the germline V gene, CDR1 is SGHRS and CDR2 is YFSETQ. The CDR3 region is CASGSTAQNTEAFF. The CDR3 coding sequence is TGCGCCAGCGGTTCGACAGCACAGAACACTGAAGCTTTCTTT.

This chain links TRBV18 with TRBJ1-2; tentative D call: TRBD1 (5 bases). Trimming stripped 8 bases from V and 2 bases from J, with 12 bases between. Germline CDR1 and CDR2: KGHSH and LQKENI. CDR3 length equals 13 residues. The CDR3 nucleotides read TGTGCCAGCCCACGGTCAGGGAACTATGGCTACACCTTC. This encodes CASPRSGNYGYTF.

This rearrangement joins TRBV5-6 to TRBJ2-7, with 7 bases identical to TRBD1. Trimming at V came to 2 bases and at J to 2 bases, leaving 4 bases not matched to a gene. The germline gives CDR1 SGHDT, CDR2 YYEEEE. This CDR3 comprises 14 residues. For the CDR3, the DNA is TGTGCCAGCAGCTTTCGACAGGGAGCCTACGAGCAGTACTTC. Amino acid sequence: CASSFRQGAYEQYF.

This clone has ten or more counts. The chain employs TRBV28 and TRBJ1-5, with D tentatively TRBD1 (5 bases). With 6 bases removed from V and 0 bases from J, the gap between germline ends came to 18 bases. The CDR3 has 17 amino acids. Germline CDR1 reads MDHEN; CDR2 reads SYDVKM. The CDR3 DNA is TGTGCCAGCAGGGGAGGGGCCGCGGCCTATAGCAATCAGCCCCAGCATTTT. Encoded protein: CASRGGAAAYSNQPQHF.

The J gene is TRBJ2-5, the V gene TRBV5-4; D possibly corresponds to TRBD2 (7 bases). Trimming stripped 2 bases from V and 4 bases from J, with 21 bases between. The CDR3 covers 17 residues. Germline assignment: CDR1 SGHNT and CDR2 YYREEE (reference sequence). CDR3 amino acids: CASSFARAGGAGETQYF. CDR3 nucleotides: TGTGCCAGCAGCTTTGCCCGCGCTGGGGGGGCAGGAGAGACCCAGTACTTC.

This chain connects TRBV7-8 to TRBJ1-1, with D possibly matching TRBD1 (5 bases). Germline V gene sequence: CDR1 SGHVS, CDR2 FQNEAQ. V shed 5 bases and J shed 7 bases, with 14 bases lying between them. The CDR3 is 13 residues long. CDR3 residues: CASSPQGNLEAFF. CDR3 sequence (DNA): TGTGCCAGCAGCCCGCAGGGTAACCTTGAAGCTTTCTTT.

The CDR3 DNA is TGCGCCAGCAGCCCCTATAGTACTATAGAGACCCAGTACTTC. Residues: CASSPYSTIETQYF. The J gene is TRBJ2-5, the V gene TRBV5-1, with no clear D. CDR1 and CDR2 from the germline V gene are SGHRS and YFSETQ. CDR3 length equals 14 residues. Trimming removed 4 bases from V and 4 bases from J, with 14 bases in between. The complete variable domain, with remaining parts taken from reference TRBV5-1 and TRBJ2-5, reads KAGVTQTPRYLIKTRGQQVTLSCSPISGHRSVSWYQQTPGQGLQFLFEYFSETQRNKGNFPGRFSGRQFSNSRSEMNVSTLELGDSALYLCASSPYSTIETQYFGPGTRLLVL.

The table lists this clone with a few counts. The chain is built from TRBV28 and TRBJ1-6; perhaps TRBD1 as D (5 bases). Germline V gene lookup returns CDR1 MDHEN and CDR2 SYDVKM. V dropped 3 bases and J dropped 5 bases, with 14 bases sitting between them. This CDR3 spans 16 amino acids. CDR3 loop: CASSLSSGINNSPLHF. DNA of the CDR3: TGTGCCAGCAGTTTGTCGTCAGGGATTAATAATTCACCCCTCCACTTT.

This chain uses TRBV2 with TRBJ1-1; D uncertain. The V gene's germline CDR1 is SNHLY and CDR2 FYNNEI. The CDR3 totals 14 residues. The V end was cut by 7 bases, the J end by 6 bases, with 18 bases between. In DNA form, the CDR3 reads TGTGCCAGCATAATGGAGGTGGGCATCTCTGAAGCTTTCTTT. This codes for CASIMEVGISEAFF.

V gene TRBV27 combines with J gene TRBJ2-1; 7 bases map to TRBD1. Trimming at V came to 2 bases and at J to 1 base, leaving 2 bases not matched to a gene. The CDR3 is 15 residues long. Germline assignment: CDR1 MNHEY and CDR2 SMNVEV (reference sequence). The CDR3 bases are TGTGCCAGCAGTTTAGACAGGGATTCCTACAATGAGCAGTTCTTC. It specifies CASSLDRDSYNEQFF.

This chain uses TRBV6-5 with TRBJ1-2; 9 positions match TRBD1. CDR1 is MNHEY, CDR2 SVGAGI, per germline. Trimming at V came to 5 bases and at J to 0 bases, leaving 1 base not matched to a gene. This CDR3 is 14 amino acids long. This chain's CDR3 is CASSNRGPNYGYTF. The CDR3 region has the DNA TGTGCCAGCAGTAACAGGGGGCCTAACTATGGCTACACCTTC.

This clone was detected a few times. DNA for the CDR3: TGTGCCAGCAGTTTCCCCACAGGGCAGCAGTACTTC. Translated, it gives CASSFPTGQQYF. The chain is built from TRBV28 and TRBJ2-7; D possibly corresponds to TRBD1 (6 bases). The V and J ends lost 3 bases and 8 bases respectively, with 11 bases between them. Germline V gives CDR1 MDHEN, CDR2 SYDVKM. The CDR3 runs 12 residues.

The table lists this clone with a few counts. The genes are TRBV10-3 and TRBJ1-4; no clear D. The CDR3 runs to 13 residues. Germline CDR1 is ENHRY and CDR2 is SYGVKD. The V gene lost 4 bases and the J gene lost 7 bases, with 10 bases spanning the gap. CDR3 in amino acids: CAISAGRREKLFF. CDR3 bases: TGTGCCATCAGTGCAGGTCGTCGTGAAAAACTGTTTTTT.

V is TRBV30 and J is TRBJ2-7; 13 bases match TRBD2. V dropped 4 bases and J dropped 7; count of bases not matched to a gene: 4. The CDR3 sequence is 13 residues long. The V gene's germline CDR1 is GTSNPN and CDR2 SVGIG (reference sequence). The CDR3 DNA follows: TGTGCCTGGACCCCGGGACTAGCGGGGGAGCAGTACTTC. This codes for CAWTPGLAGEQYF. Full variable domain (outside the CDR3, taken from reference TRBV30 and TRBJ2-7): SQTIHQWPATLVQPVGSPLSLECTVEGTSNPNLYWYRQAAGRGLQLLFYSVGIGQISSEVPQNLSASRPQDRQFILSSKKLLLSDSGFYLCAWTPGLAGEQYFGPGTRLTVT.

The chain has TRBV7-6 and TRBJ1-2, with 7 bases that match TRBD1. V dropped 5 bases and J dropped 2; count of bases not matched to a gene: 2. Germline CDR1 is SGHVS and CDR2 is FNYEAQ. This CDR3 region has 13 residues. The CDR3 loop reads CASSPTGNYGYTF. Written as DNA, the CDR3 is TGTGCCAGCAGCCCGACAGGGAACTATGGCTACACCTTC.

The V gene is TRBV2, the J gene TRBJ1-2; a weak D match, TRBD1 (5 bases). The CDR3 consists of 12 residues. Trimming removed 8 bases at V and 4 bases at J, with 11 bases between. The germline V gene has CDR1 SNHLY and CDR2 FYNNEI. CDR3 in DNA: TGTGCCAGCTTCGGGGGTAGCTATGGCTACACCTTC. Translating gives CASFGGSYGYTF.

This sequence joins TRBV5-4 and TRBJ2-5; 9 nucleotides agree with TRBD1. Germline trimming cut 3 bases from V and 5 bases from J; bases unmatched to any gene: 5. The germline gives CDR1 SGHNT, CDR2 YYREEE (reference sequence). The CDR3 runs 14 residues. CDR3 in amino acids: CASSSTGGGETQYF. CDR3 DNA: TGTGCCAGCAGCTCGACAGGGGGAGGCGAGACCCAGTACTTC.

This chain joins TRBV4-2 and TRBJ1-6, with 8 positions matching TRBD1. The CDR3 contains 16 residues. Germline V CDR1 and CDR2: LGHNA, YNFKEQ. Losses at the gene ends were 0 bases for V and 10 bases for J; bases not matched to a gene: 8. The CDR3 region has the DNA TGTGCCAGCAGCCAAGATCGACAGGGGACAGGCTCACCCCTCCACTTT. Translation gives CASSQDRQGTGSPLHF.

The CDR3 here is CASSVGPLGETQYF. The CDR3 nucleotides read TGTGCCAGCAGCGTAGGTCCTCTTGGGGAGACCCAGTACTTC. The chain recombines TRBV9 with TRBJ2-5; no firm D call. The V end lost 0 bases, the J end lost 5 bases, and 11 bases lay between the germline ends. There are 14 residues in the CDR3. Germline CDR1 reads SGDLS; CDR2 reads YYNGEE.